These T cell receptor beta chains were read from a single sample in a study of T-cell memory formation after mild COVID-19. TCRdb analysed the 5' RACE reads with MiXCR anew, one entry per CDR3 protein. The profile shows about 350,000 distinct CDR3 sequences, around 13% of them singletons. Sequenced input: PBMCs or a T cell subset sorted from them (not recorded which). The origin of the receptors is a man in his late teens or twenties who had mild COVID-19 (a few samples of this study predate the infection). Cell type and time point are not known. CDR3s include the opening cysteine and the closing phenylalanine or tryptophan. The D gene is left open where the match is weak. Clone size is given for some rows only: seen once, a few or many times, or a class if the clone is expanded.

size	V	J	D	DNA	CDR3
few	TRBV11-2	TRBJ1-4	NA	TGTGCCAGCAGCCCACATACAACTAATGAAAAACTGTTTTTT	CASSPHTTNEKLFF
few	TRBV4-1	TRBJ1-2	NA	TGCGCCAGCAGGCACCAGGGCTTAGCTAACTATGGCTACACCTTC	CASRHQGLANYGYTF
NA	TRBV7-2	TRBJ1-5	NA	TGTGCCAGCAGCTTCCAGAATCAGCCCCAGCATTTT	CASSFQNQPQHF
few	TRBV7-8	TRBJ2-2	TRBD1	TGTGCCAGCAGCGCAGATGACAGGGCCGGCACCGGGGAGCTGTTTTTT	CASSADDRAGTGELFF
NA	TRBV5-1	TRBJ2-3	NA	TGCGCCAGCAGCTTGGTGGCGGGGGCTAACACAGATACGCAGTATTTT	CASSLVAGANTDTQYF
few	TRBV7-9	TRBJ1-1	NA	TGTGCCAGCAGCTTAGGGGCGGCCAACACTGAAGCTTTCTTT	CASSLGAANTEAFF
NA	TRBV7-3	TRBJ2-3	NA	TGTGCCAGCTCCCTCAGCGGTGTTACAGATACGCAGTATTTT	CASSLSGVTDTQYF
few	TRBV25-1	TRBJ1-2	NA	TGTGCCAGCAGTGACAGGGGCGCGGGCTATGGCTACACCTTC	CASSDRGAGYGYTF
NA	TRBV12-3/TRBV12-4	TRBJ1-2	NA	TGTGCCAGCAGCGGGATGGTAGGTTCCAACTATGGCTACACCTTC	CASSGMVGSNYGYTF
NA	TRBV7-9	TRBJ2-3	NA	TGTGCCAGCAGCCCTTCGTTTGGGGCGGATACGCAGTATTTT	CASSPSFGADTQYF
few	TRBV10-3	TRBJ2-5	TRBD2	TGTGCCACCATAGCGGGGCAAGAGACCCAGTACTTC	CATIAGQETQYF